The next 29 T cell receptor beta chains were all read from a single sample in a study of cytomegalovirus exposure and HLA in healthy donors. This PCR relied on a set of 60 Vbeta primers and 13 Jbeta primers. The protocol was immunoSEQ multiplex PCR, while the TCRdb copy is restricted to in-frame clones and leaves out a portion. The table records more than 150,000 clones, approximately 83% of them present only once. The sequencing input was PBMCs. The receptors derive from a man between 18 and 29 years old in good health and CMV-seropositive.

The DNA of the CDR3 is TGCAGCGCGGGACAGACGAACACCGGGGAGCTGTTTTTT. This translates into CSAGQTNTGELFF. The chain has TRBV29-1 and TRBJ2-2; 7 bases align to TRBD1. The germline V gene has CDR1 SQVTM and CDR2 ANQGSEA. With 7 bases clipped from V and 0 bases from J, the junction kept 2 bases outside the gene matches. The CDR3 consists of 13 residues.

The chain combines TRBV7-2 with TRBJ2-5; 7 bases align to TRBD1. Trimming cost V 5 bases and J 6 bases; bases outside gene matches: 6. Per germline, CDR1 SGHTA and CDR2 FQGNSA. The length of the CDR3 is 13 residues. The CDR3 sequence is CASSGQVWQTQYF. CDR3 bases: TGTGCCAGCAGCGGACAGGTTTGGCAGACCCAGTACTTC.

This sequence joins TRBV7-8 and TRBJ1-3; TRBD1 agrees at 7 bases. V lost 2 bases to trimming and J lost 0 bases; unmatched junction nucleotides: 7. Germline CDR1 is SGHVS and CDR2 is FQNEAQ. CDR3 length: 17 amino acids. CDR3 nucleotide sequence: TGTGCCAGCAGCTTAACGGGACAGAAGACCTCTGGAAACACCATATATTTT. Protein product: CASSLTGQKTSGNTIYF.

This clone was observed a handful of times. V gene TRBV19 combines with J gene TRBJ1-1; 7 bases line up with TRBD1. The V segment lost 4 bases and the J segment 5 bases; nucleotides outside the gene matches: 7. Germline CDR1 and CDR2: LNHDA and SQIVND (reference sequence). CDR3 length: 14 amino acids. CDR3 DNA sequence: TGTGCCAGTAGTAATGAAGGGGGCTGGACTGAAGCTTTCTTT. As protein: CASSNEGGWTEAFF. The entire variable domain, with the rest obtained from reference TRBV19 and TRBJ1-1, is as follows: DGGITQSPKYLFRKEGQNVTLSCEQNLNHDAMYWYRQDPGQGLRLIYYSQIVNDFQKGDIAEGYSVSREKKESFPLTVTSAQKNPTAFYLCASSNEGGWTEAFFGQGTRLTVV.

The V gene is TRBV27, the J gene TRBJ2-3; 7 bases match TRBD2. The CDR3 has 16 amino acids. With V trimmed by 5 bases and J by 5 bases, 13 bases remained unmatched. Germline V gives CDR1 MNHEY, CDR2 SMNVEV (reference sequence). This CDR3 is CASSLRTRRSVDTQYF. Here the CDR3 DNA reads TGTGCCAGCAGTCTCAGGACTAGGAGGTCCGTAGATACGCAGTATTTT.

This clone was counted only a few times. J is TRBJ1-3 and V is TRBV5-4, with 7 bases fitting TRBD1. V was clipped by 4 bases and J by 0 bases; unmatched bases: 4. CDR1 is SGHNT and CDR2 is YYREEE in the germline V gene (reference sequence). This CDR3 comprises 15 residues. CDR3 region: CASSRTGGSGNTIYF. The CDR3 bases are TGTGCCAGCAGCCGGACAGGCGGCTCTGGAAACACCATATATTTT.

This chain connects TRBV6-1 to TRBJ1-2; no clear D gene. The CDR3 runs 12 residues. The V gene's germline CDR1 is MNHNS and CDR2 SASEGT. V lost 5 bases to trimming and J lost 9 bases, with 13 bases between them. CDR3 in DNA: TGTGCCAGCAGTCCCTTCGGAGAGCGCTACACCTTC. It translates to CASSPFGERYTF.

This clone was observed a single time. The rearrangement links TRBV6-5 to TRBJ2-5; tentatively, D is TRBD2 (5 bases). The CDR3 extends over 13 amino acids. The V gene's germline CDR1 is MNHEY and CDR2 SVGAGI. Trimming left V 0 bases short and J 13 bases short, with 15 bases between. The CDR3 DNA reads TGTGCCAGCAGTTACTCGCCCTCAAGGGAGTGGTACTTC. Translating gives CASSYSPSREWYF.

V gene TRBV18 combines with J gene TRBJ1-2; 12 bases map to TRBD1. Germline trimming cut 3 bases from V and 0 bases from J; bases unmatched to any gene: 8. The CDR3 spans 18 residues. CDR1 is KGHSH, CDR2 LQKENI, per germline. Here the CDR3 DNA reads TGTGCCAGCTCACCGGGACAGGGGGCTCATTTGGCTAACTATGGCTACACCTTC. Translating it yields CASSPGQGAHLANYGYTF. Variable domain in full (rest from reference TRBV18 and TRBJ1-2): NAGVMQNPRHLVRRRGQEARLRCSPMKGHSHVYWYRQLPEEGLKFMVYLQKENIIDESGMPKERFSAEFPKEGPSILRIQQVVRGDSAAYFCASSPGQGAHLANYGYTFGSGTRLTVV.

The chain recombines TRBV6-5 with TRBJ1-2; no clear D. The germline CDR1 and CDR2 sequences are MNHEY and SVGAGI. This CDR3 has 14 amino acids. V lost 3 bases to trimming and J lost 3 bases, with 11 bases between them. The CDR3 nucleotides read TGTGCCAGCAGTTATGGGGAGACGGACTATGGCTACACCTTC. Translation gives CASSYGETDYGYTF.

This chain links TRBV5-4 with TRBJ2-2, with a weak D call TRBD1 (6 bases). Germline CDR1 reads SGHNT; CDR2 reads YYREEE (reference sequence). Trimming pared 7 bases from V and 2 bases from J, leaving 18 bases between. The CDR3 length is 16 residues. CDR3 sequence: CASERNSGTNTGELFF. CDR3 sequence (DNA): TGTGCCAGCGAGAGAAATTCCGGGACAAACACCGGGGAGCTGTTTTTT. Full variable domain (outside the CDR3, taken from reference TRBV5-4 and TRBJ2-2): ETGVTQSPTHLIKTRGQQVTLRCSSQSGHNTVSWYQQALGQGPQFIFQYYREEENGRGNFPPRFSGLQFPNYSSELNVNALELDDSALYLCASERNSGTNTGELFFGEGSRLTVL.

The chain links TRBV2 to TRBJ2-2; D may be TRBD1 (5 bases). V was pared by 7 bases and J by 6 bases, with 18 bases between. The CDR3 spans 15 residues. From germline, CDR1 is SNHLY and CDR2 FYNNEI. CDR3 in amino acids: CASTRDSLRAGELFF. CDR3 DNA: TGTGCCAGCACCCGTGACAGTCTTCGCGCCGGGGAGCTGTTTTTT.

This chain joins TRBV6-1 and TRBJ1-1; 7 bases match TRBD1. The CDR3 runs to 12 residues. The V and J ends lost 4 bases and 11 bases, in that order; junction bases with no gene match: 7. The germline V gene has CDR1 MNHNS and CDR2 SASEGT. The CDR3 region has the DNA TGTGCCAGCAGTGCGACAGGGTATCGGGCTTTCTTT. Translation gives CASSATGYRAFF.

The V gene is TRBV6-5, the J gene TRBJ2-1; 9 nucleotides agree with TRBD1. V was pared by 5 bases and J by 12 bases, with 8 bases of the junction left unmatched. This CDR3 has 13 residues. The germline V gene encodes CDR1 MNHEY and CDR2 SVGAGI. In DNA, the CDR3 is TGTGCCAGCAGTAAATACAGGGGGCAAGTGCAGTTCTTC. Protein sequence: CASSKYRGQVQFF.

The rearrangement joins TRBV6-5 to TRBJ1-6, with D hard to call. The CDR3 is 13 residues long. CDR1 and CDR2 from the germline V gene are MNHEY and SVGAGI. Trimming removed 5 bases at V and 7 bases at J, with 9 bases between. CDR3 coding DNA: TGTGCCAGCAGTCTACCGGGGAATTCACCCCTCCACTTT. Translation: CASSLPGNSPLHF.

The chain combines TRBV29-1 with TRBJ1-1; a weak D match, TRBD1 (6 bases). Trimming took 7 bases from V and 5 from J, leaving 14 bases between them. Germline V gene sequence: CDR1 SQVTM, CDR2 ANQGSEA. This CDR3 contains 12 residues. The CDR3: CSAALQGTEAFF. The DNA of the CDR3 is TGCAGCGCTGCCCTACAGGGAACTGAAGCTTTCTTT.

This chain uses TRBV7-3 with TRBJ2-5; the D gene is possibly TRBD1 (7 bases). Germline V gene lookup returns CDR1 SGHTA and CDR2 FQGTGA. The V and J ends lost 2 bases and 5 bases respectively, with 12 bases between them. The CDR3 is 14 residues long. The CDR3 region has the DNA TGTGCCAGCAGCTTAGTAGGAGGGGGCGAGACCCAGTACTTC. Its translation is CASSLVGGGETQYF. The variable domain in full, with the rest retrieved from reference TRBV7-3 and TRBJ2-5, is GAGVSQTPSNKVTEKGKYVELRCDPISGHTALYWYRQSLGQGPEFLIYFQGTGAADDSGLPNDRFFAVRPEGSVSTLKIQRTERGDSAVYLCASSLVGGGETQYFGPGTRLLVL.

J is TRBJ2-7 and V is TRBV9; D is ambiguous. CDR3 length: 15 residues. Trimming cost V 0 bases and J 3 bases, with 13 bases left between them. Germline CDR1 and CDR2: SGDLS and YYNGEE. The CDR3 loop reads CASSVGSSTFYEQYF. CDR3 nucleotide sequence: TGTGCCAGCAGCGTAGGGTCATCTACTTTCTACGAGCAGTACTTC. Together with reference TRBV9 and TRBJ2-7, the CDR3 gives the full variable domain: DSGVTQTPKHLITATGQRVTLRCSPRSGDLSVYWYQQSLDQGLQFLIQYYNGEERAKGNILERFSAQQFPDLHSELNLSSLELGDSALYFCASSVGSSTFYEQYFGPGTRLTVT.

The CDR3 region is CASSVEQGDYEQFF. DNA of the CDR3: TGTGCCAGCAGCGTAGAACAGGGGGACTATGAGCAGTTCTTC. V is TRBV9 and J is TRBJ2-1; 8 bases match TRBD1. CDR1 is SGDLS and CDR2 is YYNGEE in the germline V gene. CDR3 size: 14 residues. With 0 bases clipped from V and 8 bases from J, the junction kept 4 bases outside the gene matches.

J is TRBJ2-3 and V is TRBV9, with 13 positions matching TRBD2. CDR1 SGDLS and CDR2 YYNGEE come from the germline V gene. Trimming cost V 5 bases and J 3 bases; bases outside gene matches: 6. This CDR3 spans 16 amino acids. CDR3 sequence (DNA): TGTGCCAGCAGAGAAACTAGCGGGGGGGGTACAGATACGCAGTATTTT. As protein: CASRETSGGGTDTQYF.

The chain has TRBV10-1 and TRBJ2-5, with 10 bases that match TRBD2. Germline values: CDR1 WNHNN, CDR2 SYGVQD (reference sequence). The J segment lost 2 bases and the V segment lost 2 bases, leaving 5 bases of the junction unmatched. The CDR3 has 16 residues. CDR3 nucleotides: TGCGCCAGCAGTGAGGCTAGCGGGGGAGGTCAAGAGACCCAGTACTTC. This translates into CASSEASGGGQETQYF.

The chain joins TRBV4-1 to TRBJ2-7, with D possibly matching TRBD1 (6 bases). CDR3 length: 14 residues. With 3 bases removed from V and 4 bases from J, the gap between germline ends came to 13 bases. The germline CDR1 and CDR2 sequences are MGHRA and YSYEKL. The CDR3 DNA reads TGCGCCAGCAGCCAGGATCCCAGGGGTTACGAGCAGTACTTC. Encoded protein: CASSQDPRGYEQYF.

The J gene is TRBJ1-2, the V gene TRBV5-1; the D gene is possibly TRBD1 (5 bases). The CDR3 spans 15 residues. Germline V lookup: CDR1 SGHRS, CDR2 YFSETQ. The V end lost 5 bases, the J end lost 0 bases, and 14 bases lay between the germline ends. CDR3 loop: CASSPRQPSNYGYTF. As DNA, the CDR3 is TGCGCCAGCAGTCCTAGACAGCCTTCTAACTATGGCTACACCTTC. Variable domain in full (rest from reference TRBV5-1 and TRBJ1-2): KAGVTQTPRYLIKTRGQQVTLSCSPISGHRSVSWYQQTPGQGLQFLFEYFSETQRNKGNFPGRFSGRQFSNSRSEMNVSTLELGDSALYLCASSPRQPSNYGYTFGSGTRLTVV.

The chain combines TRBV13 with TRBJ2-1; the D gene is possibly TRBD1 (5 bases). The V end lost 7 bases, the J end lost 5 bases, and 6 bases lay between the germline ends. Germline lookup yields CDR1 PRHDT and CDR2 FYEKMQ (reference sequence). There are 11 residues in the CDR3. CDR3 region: CASTRDNEQFF. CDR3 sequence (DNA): TGTGCCAGCACCAGGGACAATGAGCAGTTCTTC. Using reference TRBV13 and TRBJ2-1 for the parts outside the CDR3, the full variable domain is AAGVIQSPRHLIKEKRETATLKCYPIPRHDTVYWYQQGPGQDPQFLISFYEKMQSDKGSIPDRFSAQQFSDYHSELNMSSLELGDSALYFCASTRDNEQFFGPGTRLTVL.

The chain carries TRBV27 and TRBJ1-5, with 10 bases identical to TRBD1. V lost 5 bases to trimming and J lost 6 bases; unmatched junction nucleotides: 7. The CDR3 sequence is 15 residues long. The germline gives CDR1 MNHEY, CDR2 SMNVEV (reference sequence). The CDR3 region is CASSPMDRGTQPQHF. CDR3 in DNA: TGTGCCAGCAGTCCCATGGACAGGGGGACTCAGCCCCAGCATTTT.

The CDR3 DNA reads as TGCGCCAGCAGCTTGGCTGGCGCCTCGACAGTTTCACCCCTCCACTTT. Amino acids: CASSLAGASTVSPLHF. The chain recombines TRBV5-1 with TRBJ1-6, with a possible D match to TRBD1 (5 bases). The CDR3 is 16 residues long. Germline CDR1 SGHRS, CDR2 YFSETQ. The V end was cut by 0 bases, the J end by 9 bases, with 16 bases between.

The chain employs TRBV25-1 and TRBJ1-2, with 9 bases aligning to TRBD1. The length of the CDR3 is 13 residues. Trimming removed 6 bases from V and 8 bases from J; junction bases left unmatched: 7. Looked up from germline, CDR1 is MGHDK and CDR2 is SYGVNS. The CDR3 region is CASRPGQGGGYTF. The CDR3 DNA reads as TGTGCCAGCAGGCCGGGACAGGGTGGAGGCTACACCTTC.

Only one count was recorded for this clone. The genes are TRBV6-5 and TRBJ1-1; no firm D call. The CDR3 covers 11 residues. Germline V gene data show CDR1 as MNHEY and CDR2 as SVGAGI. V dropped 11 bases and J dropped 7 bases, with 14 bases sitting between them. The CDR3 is CAATRGFEAFF. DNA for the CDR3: TGTGCCGCTACACGGGGATTTGAAGCTTTCTTT.

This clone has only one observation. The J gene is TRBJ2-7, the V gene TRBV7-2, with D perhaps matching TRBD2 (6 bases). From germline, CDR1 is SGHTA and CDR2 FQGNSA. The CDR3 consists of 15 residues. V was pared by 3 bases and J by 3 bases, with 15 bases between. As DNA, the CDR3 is TGTGCCAGCAGCTTGGAGGGCGCGACTCACTACGAGCAGTACTTC. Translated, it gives CASSLEGATHYEQYF. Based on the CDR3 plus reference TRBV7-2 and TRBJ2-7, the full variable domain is GAGVSQSPSNKVTEKGKDVELRCDPISGHTALYWYRQSLGQGLEFLIYFQGNSAPDKSGLPSDRFSAERTGGSVSTLTIQRTQQEDSAVYLCASSLEGATHYEQYFGPGTRLTVT.